Below, one T cell receptor (beta chain) is given with its context. Antigen unknown. The V gene lost 6 bases and the J gene lost 7 bases, with 31 bases spanning the gap. The length of the CDR3 is 19 residues. Previously described methods and listed TCR primers were employed for the bulk TCR libraries. TCRdb reprocessed the PCR reads with MiXCR, giving one entry per CDR3 protein. In the table there are a few hundred thousand distinct CDR3 sequences, 24% of which are singletons. The data were taken from a study of molecular identifiers for immune sequencing clone quantification. Notes on the study in general: For effector cells, clones above 20 RNA copies held over 97% of molecules; for naive cells, under 1%. Even with about a million naive cells present, spiked Jurkat TCR RNA from one cell was reportedly detectable. A shared barcode on identical TCR molecules could lead to underestimated sizes for highly expanded clones.

The receptor's source is a human donor in good health. Some libraries in this study had Jurkat cell RNA spiked in. Sequenced sample: naive CD8+ T cells from blood, with Jurkat cell RNA spiked in. Subset defined: FACS-sorted CD8+CD4-CCR7+CD45RA+ naive T cells. The rearrangement links TRBV23-1 to TRBJ1-5; D unclear. TRBV23-1 is noted as an ORF with a role that remains uncertain. The CDR3 nucleotides read TGCGCCAGCAGAGTCAATTTGGGTGAAGGACGGGCCAAAGAGCAGCCCCAGCATTTT. Its protein product is CASRVNLGEGRAKEQPQHF.